What follows is one T cell receptor (beta chain) and its context. Its recognized antigen is unknown. The sample holds no much larger clone one base away, and base qualities are not on file. Looking up the germline V gene yields CDR1 MNHEY and CDR2 SVGAGI. Cut back by 2 bases and 4 bases, the V and J ends lie 14 bases apart. The CDR3 measures 15 amino acids from cysteine to phenylalanine. Only the CDR3 part of the read is kept: 45 bases, read in frame from the first base. This specimen comes from a study of naive and memory T cell subsets (dated by TCRdb to the late 2010s). At the level of the whole study: The study applied an open-source, UMI-based TCR alpha and beta sequencing pipeline to sorted naive and memory peripheral blood T cell subsets. The results of the functional CMV T cell responses matched the IgG serology results in every case. RNA was DNase-treated and reverse transcribed with TCR constant-region primers, mostly using SuperScript III.

From the second PCR step onward, the TCR alpha chain libraries and the TCR beta chain libraries were amplified separately. The CMV status of each donor was determined by measuring IFNgamma production from CD4+ T cells after fresh PBMCs had been stimulated overnight with CMV viral lysate. Using Miltenyi beads, CD4 T cells were first positively selected, and CD8 T cells were then positively selected from the CD4-negative fraction. After staining for CD3, CD4, CD8, CD45RA, CD27 and a live/dead dye, cells were sorted on a BD Aria II into four subsets based on CD45RA and CD27. Blood was obtained from a few healthy volunteers, and the blood from each volunteer was fractionated into CD4 and CD8 T cells and subsequently into four differentiation subsets. About 110 ml of peripheral blood was drawn per donor, and PBMC were isolated by Ficoll-Paque PLUS density-gradient centrifugation. Sorted cells were lysed in RLT buffer, after which RNA was extracted using a Qiagen RNeasy kit and stored at -80 degrees C.

Libraries were constructed by UMI-ligation and nested PCR. An equimolar mix of two oligonucleotides covering both TRBC1 and TRBC2 was used as the beta constant-region primer. Four rounds of PCR, combining the SP2 primer with nested alpha and beta constant-region primers, were used to amplify the ligated cDNA. T4 RNA ligase 1 ligated a single-stranded oligonucleotide carrying the SP2 primer and a 12-nucleotide UMI to the cDNA 3' end. Incubation of the ligation reaction was carried out at 16 degrees C for about 20-25 hours. To avoid over-amplification, PCR2 was usually performed as a SYBR Green qPCR and halted once a predetermined threshold was reached. Agencourt AMPure XP magnetic beads were used for all purifications after the first. Libraries were quantified by Qubit and checked on a TapeStation, where a main peak was expected near 650 bp. Sequencing of the pooled libraries was done on an Illumina MiSeq using v2 2x251 paired-end kits, which typically yielded roughly 0.9-2.2 million reads per sample. Each sample library was pooled at approximately 4 nM, and about 5-7% PhiX was included to improve cluster recognition. The paper's processing steps were these. FASTQ reads processed by Demultiplexor were assigned V and J genes by Decombinator through tag matching that tolerated a single base-pair mismatch. UMIs were used by Collapsinator to correct both sequencing errors and frequency errors arising from PCR heterogeneity. CDR3Translator translated TCRs and extracted CDR3s from the conserved cysteine to the FGXG phenylalanine, flagging non-productive sequences. Gini, Shannon entropy and inverse Simpson indices were calculated on repertoires that had been subsampled to equal numbers of UMI-defined TCRs. Clonotype abundance distributions were fitted to a power law by maximum likelihood within the linear range. For one naive CD8 sample, the pipeline and MIGEC produced similar UMI counts, unique TCR numbers and clonal distributions. One analysis removed from the naive repertoire any naive TCRs that were also present in any memory subset from the same donor. A set of several thousand CMV-associated CDR3 sequences, compiled from VDJdb and a published dataset, was used to search the repertoires. Using fastp trimming at Q25 and MiXCR clonotype assembly, TCRdb reanalyzed the public sequencing data and kept in-frame beta chains. Each CDR3 protein appears once, grouped with its most common genes and DNA. These V and J calls rely on TCRdb rather than the paper's analysis. The sample table holds 130,000 to 150,000 distinct CDR3 sequences, of which over 20% were seen once. Clones ranked in the top ten supply around 0.097% of the sample.

The study at large found these results: Following error correction, more than 95% of naive TCR sequences occurred only once, which made naive abundance distributions much steeper than those of memory subsets. In both CD4 and CD8 cells, going from naive through CM, EM and EMRA, the Gini index went up while Shannon and inverse Simpson diversity went down. TCR abundance followed a power law whose exponent differed between naive and memory subsets but was consistent across the three individuals. Single alpha or beta chain sequences, rather than paired alpha/beta receptors, were used to define clonotypes. No ground truth was available to validate the repertoire findings for the naive and memory subsets. A few larger clonotypes were present in naive repertoires, particularly the CD8 repertoires, and these clonotypes were possibly memory cells re-expressing CD45RA. RNA-based TCR counts may be affected by expression changes linked to T cell activation and differentiation.

The receptor comes from a human donor in good health. Sequencing was done on a sample of naive CD4+ T cells from blood. The cell subset or site label, as the study defines it: naive T cells, CD45RA high CD27+. The chain is assembled from TRBV6-5 and TRBJ1-1, with a weak D call of TRBD1 (5 bases match). The CDR3 protein sequence reads: CASSYGRGSSTEAFF. The nucleotides are TGTGCCAGCAGTTACGGTAGGGGTTCGAGCACTGAAGCTTTCTTT.